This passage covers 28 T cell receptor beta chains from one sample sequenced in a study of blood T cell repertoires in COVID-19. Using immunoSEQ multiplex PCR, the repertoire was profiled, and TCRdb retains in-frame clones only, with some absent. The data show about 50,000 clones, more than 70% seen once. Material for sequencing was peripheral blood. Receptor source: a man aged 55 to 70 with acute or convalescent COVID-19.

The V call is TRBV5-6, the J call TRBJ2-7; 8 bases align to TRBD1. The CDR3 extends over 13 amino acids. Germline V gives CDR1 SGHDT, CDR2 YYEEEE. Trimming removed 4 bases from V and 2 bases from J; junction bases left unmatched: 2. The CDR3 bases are TGTGCCAGCAGCGCGGGACAGGCCTACGAGCAGTACTTC. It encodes CASSAGQAYEQYF.

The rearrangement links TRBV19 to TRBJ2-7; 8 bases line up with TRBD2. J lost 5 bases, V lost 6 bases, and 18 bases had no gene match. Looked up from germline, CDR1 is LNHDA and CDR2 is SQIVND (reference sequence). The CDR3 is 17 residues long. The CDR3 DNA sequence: TGTGCCAGTAGCCACCAACGATGGGGCGGGGGGTCCGACGAGCAGTACTTC. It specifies CASSHQRWGGGSDEQYF. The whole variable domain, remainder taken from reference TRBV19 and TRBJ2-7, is DGGITQSPKYLFRKEGQNVTLSCEQNLNHDAMYWYRQDPGQGLRLIYYSQIVNDFQKGDIAEGYSVSREKKESFPLTVTSAQKNPTAFYLCASSHQRWGGGSDEQYFGPGTRLTVT.

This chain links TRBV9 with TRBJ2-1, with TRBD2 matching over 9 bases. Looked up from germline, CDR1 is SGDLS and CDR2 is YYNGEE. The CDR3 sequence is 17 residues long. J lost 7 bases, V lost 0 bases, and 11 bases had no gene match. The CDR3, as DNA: TGTGCCAGCAGCGTAGGGGCGGGAGGGCCTATTTCGAATGAGCAGTTCTTC. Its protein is CASSVGAGGPISNEQFF.

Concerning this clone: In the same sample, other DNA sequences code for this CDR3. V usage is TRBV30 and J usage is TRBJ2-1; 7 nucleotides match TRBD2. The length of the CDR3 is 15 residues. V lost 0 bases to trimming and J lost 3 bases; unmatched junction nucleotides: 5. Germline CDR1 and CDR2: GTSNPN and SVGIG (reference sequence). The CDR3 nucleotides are TGTGCCTGGAGTGTACTGGCGGGAGTCTACAATGAGCAGTTCTTC. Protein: CAWSVLAGVYNEQFF.

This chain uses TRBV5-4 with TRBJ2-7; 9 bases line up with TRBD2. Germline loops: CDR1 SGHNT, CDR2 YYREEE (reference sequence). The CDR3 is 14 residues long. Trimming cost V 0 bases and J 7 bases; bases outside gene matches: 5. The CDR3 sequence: CASSLVGSGSEQYF. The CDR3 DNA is TGTGCCAGCAGCTTGGTCGGTAGCGGGAGTGAGCAGTACTTC.

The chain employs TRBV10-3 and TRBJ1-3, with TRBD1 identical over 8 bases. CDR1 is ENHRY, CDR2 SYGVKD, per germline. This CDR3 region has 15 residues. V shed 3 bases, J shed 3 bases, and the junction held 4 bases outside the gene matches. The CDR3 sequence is CAISETDRGGNTIYF. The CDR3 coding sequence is TGTGCCATCAGTGAAACTGACAGGGGTGGAAACACCATATATTTT.

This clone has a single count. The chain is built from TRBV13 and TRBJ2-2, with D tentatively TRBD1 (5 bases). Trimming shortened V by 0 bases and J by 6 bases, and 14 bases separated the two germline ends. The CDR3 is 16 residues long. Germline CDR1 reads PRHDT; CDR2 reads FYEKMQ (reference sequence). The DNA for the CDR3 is TGTGCCAGCAGCTTAGGCAGGGCGTACACGGCCGGGGAGCTGTTTTTT. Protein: CASSLGRAYTAGELFF.

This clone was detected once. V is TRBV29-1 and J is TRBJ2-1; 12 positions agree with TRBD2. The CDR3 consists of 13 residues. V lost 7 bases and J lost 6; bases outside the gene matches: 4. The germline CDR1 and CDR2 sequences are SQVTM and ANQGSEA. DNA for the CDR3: TGCAGCGGTTGGACTAGCGGGATCAATGAGCAGTTCTTC. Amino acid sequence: CSGWTSGINEQFF.

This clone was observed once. CDR3 sequence reads: CASSLIRVGEQYF. The CDR3 DNA follows: TGTGCCAGCAGCCTAATCAGGGTAGGCGAGCAGTACTTC. The genes are TRBV14 and TRBJ2-7; D is perhaps TRBD1 (5 bases). V was shortened by 4 bases and J by 6 bases, with 13 bases between the two germline ends. This CDR3 region has 13 residues. Germline V gene data show CDR1 as SGHDN and CDR2 as FVKESK.

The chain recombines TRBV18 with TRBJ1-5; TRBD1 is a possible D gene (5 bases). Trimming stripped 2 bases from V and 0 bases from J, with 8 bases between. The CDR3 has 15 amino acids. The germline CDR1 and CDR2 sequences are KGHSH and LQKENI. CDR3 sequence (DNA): TGTGCCAGCTCACCATTGCAGGGTAGCAATCAGCCCCAGCATTTT. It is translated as CASSPLQGSNQPQHF.

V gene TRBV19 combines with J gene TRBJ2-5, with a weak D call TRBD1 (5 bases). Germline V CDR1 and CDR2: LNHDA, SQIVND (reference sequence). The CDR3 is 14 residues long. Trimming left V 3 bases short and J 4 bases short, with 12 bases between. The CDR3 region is CASSIGSGPETQYF. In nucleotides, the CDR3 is TGTGCCAGTAGTATCGGGTCAGGGCCAGAGACCCAGTACTTC. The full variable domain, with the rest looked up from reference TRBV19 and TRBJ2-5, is DGGITQSPKYLFRKEGQNVTLSCEQNLNHDAMYWYRQDPGQGLRLIYYSQIVNDFQKGDIAEGYSVSREKKESFPLTVTSAQKNPTAFYLCASSIGSGPETQYFGPGTRLLVL.

The CDR3 reads CASRQTAQRESPNNEQFF. For the CDR3, the DNA is TGTGCCAGCAGACAGACGGCCCAGCGGGAGAGCCCAAACAATGAGCAGTTCTTC. The rearrangement uses TRBV11-2 and TRBJ2-1, with 8 bases that match TRBD2. The CDR3 sequence is 18 residues long. The germline V gene has CDR1 SGHAT and CDR2 FQNNGV. The V gene end was trimmed by 6 bases and the J gene end by 5 bases; junction bases not matched to a gene: 18.

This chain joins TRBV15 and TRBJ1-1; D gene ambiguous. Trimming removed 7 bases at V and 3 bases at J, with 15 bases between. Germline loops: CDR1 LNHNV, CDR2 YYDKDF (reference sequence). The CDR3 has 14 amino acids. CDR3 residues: CATNLGGEDTEAFF. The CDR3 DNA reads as TGTGCCACCAACCTGGGCGGGGAGGACACTGAAGCTTTCTTT. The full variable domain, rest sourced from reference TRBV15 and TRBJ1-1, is DAMVIQNPRYQVTQFGKPVTLSCSQTLNHNVMYWYQQKSSQAPKLLFHYYDKDFNNEADTPDNFQSRRPNTSFCFLDIRSPGLGDTAMYLCATNLGGEDTEAFFGQGTRLTVV.

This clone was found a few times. The CDR3 region is CASSPRSRDRGIYEQYF. CDR3 DNA: TGTGCCAGCAGTCCCCGCTCCCGGGACAGGGGAATCTACGAGCAGTACTTC. This chain uses TRBV28 with TRBJ2-7, with TRBD1 matching over 10 bases. The CDR3 consists of 17 residues. From germline, CDR1 is MDHEN and CDR2 SYDVKM. Trimming took 5 bases from V and 3 from J; bases not matched to a gene: 13.

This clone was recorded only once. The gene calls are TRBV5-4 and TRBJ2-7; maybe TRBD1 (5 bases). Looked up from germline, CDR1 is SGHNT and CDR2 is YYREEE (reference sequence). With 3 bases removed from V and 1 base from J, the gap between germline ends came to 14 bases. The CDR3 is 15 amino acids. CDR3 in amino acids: CASSSPPTESYEQYF. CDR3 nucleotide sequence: TGTGCCAGCAGCTCTCCCCCGACAGAGTCCTACGAGCAGTACTTC.

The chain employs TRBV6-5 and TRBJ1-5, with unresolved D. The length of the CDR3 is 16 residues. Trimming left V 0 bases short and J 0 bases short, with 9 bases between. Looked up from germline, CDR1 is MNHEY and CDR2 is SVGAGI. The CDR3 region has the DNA TGTGCCAGCAGTTACTCGCGCGGGGATAGCAATCAGCCCCAGCATTTT. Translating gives CASSYSRGDSNQPQHF.

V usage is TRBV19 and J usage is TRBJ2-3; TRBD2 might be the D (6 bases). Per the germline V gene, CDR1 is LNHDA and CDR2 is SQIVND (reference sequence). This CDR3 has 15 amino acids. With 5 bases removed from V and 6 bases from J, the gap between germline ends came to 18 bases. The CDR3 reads CASSASGAPGDTQYF. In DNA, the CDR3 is TGTGCCAGTAGTGCCTCGGGAGCTCCAGGGGATACGCAGTATTTT.

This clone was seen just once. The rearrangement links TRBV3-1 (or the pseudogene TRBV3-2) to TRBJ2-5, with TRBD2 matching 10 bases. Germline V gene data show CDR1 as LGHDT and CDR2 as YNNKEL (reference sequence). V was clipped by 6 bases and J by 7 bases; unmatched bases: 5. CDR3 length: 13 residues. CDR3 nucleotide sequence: TGTGCCAGCAGGCGGACTAGCGGCGGGACCCAGTACTTC. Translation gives CASRRTSGGTQYF.

For the CDR3, the DNA is TGTGCCAGCAGCACAGAACAGGGGGCGGATGGCTACACCTTC. Translated, it gives CASSTEQGADGYTF. The rearrangement joins TRBV5-5 to TRBJ1-2; TRBD1 matches 9 bases. The V gene end was trimmed by 4 bases and the J gene end by 6 bases; junction bases not matched to a gene: 7. Germline V lookup: CDR1 SGHKS, CDR2 YYEKEE (reference sequence). CDR3 length: 14 residues.

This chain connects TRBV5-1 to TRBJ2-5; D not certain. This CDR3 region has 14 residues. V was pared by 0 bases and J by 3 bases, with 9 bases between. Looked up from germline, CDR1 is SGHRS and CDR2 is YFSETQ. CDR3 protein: CASSLGPVEETQYF. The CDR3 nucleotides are TGCGCCAGCAGCTTGGGCCCGGTAGAAGAGACCCAGTACTTC.

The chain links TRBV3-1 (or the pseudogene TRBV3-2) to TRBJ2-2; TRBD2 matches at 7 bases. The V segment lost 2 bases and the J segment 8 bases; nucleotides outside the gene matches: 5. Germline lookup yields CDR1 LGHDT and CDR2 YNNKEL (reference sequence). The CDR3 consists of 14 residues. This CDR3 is CASSQSPGGGELFF. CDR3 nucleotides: TGTGCCAGCAGCCAATCGCCGGGAGGTGGGGAGCTGTTTTTT.

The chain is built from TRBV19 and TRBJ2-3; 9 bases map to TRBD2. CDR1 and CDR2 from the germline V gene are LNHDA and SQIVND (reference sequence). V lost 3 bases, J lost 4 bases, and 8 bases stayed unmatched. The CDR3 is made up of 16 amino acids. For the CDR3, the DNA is TGTGCCAGTAGTATTCGCGGCGGGAGGGCCGCAGATACGCAGTATTTT. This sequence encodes CASSIRGGRAADTQYF.

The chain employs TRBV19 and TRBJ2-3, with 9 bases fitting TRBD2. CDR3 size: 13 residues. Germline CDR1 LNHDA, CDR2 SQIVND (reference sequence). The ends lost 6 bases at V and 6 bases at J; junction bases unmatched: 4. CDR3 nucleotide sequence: TGTGCCAGTAGGCGGGGGGGGCTGGATACGCAGTATTTT. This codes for CASRRGGLDTQYF.

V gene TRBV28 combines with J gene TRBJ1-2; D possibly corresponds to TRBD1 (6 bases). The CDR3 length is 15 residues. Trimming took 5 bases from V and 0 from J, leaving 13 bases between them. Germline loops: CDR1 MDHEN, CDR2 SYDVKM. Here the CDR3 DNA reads TGTGCCAGCAGTACCGGACAGACTACTAACTATGGCTACACCTTC. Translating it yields CASSTGQTTNYGYTF.

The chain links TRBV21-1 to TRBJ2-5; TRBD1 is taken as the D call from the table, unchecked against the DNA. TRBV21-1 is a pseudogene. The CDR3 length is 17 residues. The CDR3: CASSKLRDRGFPETQYF. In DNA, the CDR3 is TGTGCCAGCAGCAAACTCCGGGACAGGGGTTTTCCGGAGACCCAGTACTTC.

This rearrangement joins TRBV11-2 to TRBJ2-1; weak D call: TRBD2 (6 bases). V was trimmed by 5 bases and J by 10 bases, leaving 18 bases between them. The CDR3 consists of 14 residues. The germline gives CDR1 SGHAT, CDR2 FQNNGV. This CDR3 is CASSRGTVVLEQFF. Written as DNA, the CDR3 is TGTGCCAGCAGCCGCGGGACGGTTGTATTAGAGCAGTTCTTC.

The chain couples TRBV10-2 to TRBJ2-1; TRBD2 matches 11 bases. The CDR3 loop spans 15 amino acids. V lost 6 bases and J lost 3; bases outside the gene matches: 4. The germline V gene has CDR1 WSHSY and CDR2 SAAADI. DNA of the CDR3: TGCGCCAGCAGGGCGGGACTAGCGGACTACAATGAGCAGTTCTTC. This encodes CASRAGLADYNEQFF.

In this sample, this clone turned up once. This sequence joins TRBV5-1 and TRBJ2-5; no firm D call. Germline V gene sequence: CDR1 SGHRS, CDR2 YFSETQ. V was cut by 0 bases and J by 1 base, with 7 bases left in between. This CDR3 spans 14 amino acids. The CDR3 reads CASSLATAQETQYF. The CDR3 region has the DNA TGCGCCAGCAGCTTGGCAACAGCCCAAGAGACCCAGTACTTC.